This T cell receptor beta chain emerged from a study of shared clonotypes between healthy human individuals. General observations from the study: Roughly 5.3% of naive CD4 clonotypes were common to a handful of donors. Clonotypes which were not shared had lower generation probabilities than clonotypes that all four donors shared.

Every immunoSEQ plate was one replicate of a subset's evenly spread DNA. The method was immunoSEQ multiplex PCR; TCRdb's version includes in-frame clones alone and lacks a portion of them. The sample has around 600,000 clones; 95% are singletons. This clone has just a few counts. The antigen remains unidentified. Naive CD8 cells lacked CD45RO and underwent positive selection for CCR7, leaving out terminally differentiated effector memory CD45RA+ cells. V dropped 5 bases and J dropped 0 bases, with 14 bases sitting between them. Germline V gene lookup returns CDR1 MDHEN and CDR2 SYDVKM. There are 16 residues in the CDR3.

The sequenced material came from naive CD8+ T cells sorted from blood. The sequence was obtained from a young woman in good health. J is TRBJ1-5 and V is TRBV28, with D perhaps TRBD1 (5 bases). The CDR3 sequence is CASSRRQFYSNQPQHF. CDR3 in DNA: TGTGCCAGCAGTCGAAGACAGTTTTATAGCAATCAGCCCCAGCATTTT.